This section outlines one TCR beta chain sequence together with its context. This clonotype was counted a few times. Its antigen specificity is not known. A much bigger clone sits one base away, suggesting this may be a read error. The listed sequencing device is Illumina HiSeq 1500. Using fastp trimming at Q25 and MiXCR clonotype assembly, TCRdb reanalyzed the public sequencing data and kept in-frame beta chains. Each CDR3 protein appears once, grouped with its most common genes and DNA. This sample is represented by hundreds of thousands of distinct CDR3 sequences; 24% of them were singletons. The top ten clonotypes cover 6.5% to 10% of the sample. The sample is drawn from a study of T cell repertoires in cytomegalovirus infection (dated by TCRdb to the late 2010s). For the study in its entirety: Donor HLA type was relevant to the analysis, as public TCR beta signatures indicated carriage of CMV infection together with the matching HLA type.

The cysteine opens and the phenylalanine closes a CDR3 of 16 amino acids. The entry retains the CDR3 DNA only, 48 bases that are in frame from base 1. Looking up the germline V gene yields CDR1 SGHVS and CDR2 FNYEAQ. Overall study results and their limits: The ex vivo response was dominated by HLA-C-restricted CMV-specific TCR beta clonotypes, and the single most frequent clonotype in two of eight donors was supplied by these HLA-C-restricted clonotypes. In both this cohort and an independent cohort of 352 donors, the cumulative frequency of public TCR beta family members distinguished carriers of CMV infection plus the relevant HLA type.

The chain couples TRBV7-6 to TRBJ2-7; 9 bases in between match TRBD2. The sample was CD8+ T cells from PBMCs. The source is a human donor in good health (CMV status not recorded). Some clones in this sample may be carry-over from other donors' samples. The CDR3 protein: CASSLGPSGALYDQYF. The sequenced DNA is TGTGCCAGCAGCTTAGGCCCTAGCGGGGCGTTATACGATCAGTACTTC.